One sample yielded the 7 T cell receptor beta chains listed below, sequenced in a study of cytomegalovirus exposure and HLA in healthy donors. TCRdb's table, derived via immunoSEQ multiplex PCR, lists solely in-frame clones and lacks some. Of some 160,000 clones in the sample, around 89% are singletons; the top ten hold roughly 3%. The specimen sequenced was PBMCs. These receptors were collected from a man younger than 35 in good health and CMV-seronegative.

This clone was counted a single time. V gene TRBV25-1 combines with J gene TRBJ1-4; D uncertain. The CDR3 loop spans 16 amino acids. V lost 3 bases and J 1 base, leaving 12 bases between the germline ends. CDR1 MGHDK and CDR2 SYGVNS come from the germline V gene. CDR3 region: CASSDEGYRTNEKLFF. DNA of the CDR3: TGTGCCAGCAGTGACGAAGGTTACAGAACTAATGAAAAACTGTTTTTT.

The rearrangement joins TRBV4-1 to TRBJ2-5; 7 positions match TRBD2. The CDR3 loop spans 16 amino acids. CDR1 MGHRA and CDR2 YSYEKL come from the germline V gene. Trimming cost V 0 bases and J 2 bases; bases outside gene matches: 6. The CDR3, as DNA: TGCGCCAGCAGCCAAGATCCAGGGCGGGGGCAAGAGACCCAGTACTTC. Translating gives CASSQDPGRGQETQYF.

The chain links TRBV4-1 to TRBJ2-1; TRBD2 matches at 8 bases. The J segment lost 7 bases and the V segment lost 0 bases, leaving 11 bases of the junction unmatched. This CDR3 comprises 17 residues. CDR1 and CDR2 from the germline V gene are MGHRA and YSYEKL. CDR3 in amino acids: CASSQEAPSGLVNEQFF. The CDR3 region has the DNA TGCGCCAGCAGCCAAGAGGCCCCGTCGGGACTAGTTAATGAGCAGTTCTTC.

The chain combines TRBV27 with TRBJ1-1; 7 bases line up with TRBD1. The germline CDR1 and CDR2 sequences are MNHEY and SMNVEV (reference sequence). The length of the CDR3 is 15 residues. V shed 8 bases, J shed 6 bases, and the junction held 15 bases outside the gene matches. As DNA, the CDR3 is TGTGCCAGCGGGGGGTGGGACAGAAAGGGAGCTGAAGCTTTCTTT. This translates into CASGGWDRKGAEAFF.

The chain employs TRBV11-2 and TRBJ2-7, with D possibly TRBD1 on 5 matching bases. This CDR3 is 15 amino acids long. V was shortened by 2 bases and J by 2 bases, with 13 bases between the two germline ends. Germline values: CDR1 SGHAT, CDR2 FQNNGV. The CDR3 coding sequence is TGTGCCAGCAGCTTACTGGCCAGGGAACCCTACGAGCAGTACGTC. It yields the protein CASSLLAREPYEQYV.

The gene calls are TRBV7-9 and TRBJ2-7; 7 bases are a match to TRBD1. With 5 bases clipped from V and 6 bases from J, the junction kept 4 bases outside the gene matches. Germline V gene lookup returns CDR1 SEHNR and CDR2 FQNEAQ (reference sequence). This CDR3 has 12 amino acids. Here the CDR3 reads CASSDNRGEQYF. Written as DNA, the CDR3 is TGTGCCAGCAGCGACAACAGGGGCGAGCAGTACTTC. Together with reference TRBV7-9 and TRBJ2-7, the CDR3 gives the full variable domain: DTGVSQNPRHKITKRGQNVTFRCDPISEHNRLYWYRQTLGQGPEFLTYFQNEAQLEKSRLLSDRFSAERPKGSFSTLEIQRTEQGDSAMYLCASSDNRGEQYFGPGTRLTVT.

This rearrangement joins TRBV10-2 to TRBJ2-7, with 12 bases lining up with TRBD2. The V segment lost 10 bases and the J segment 3 bases; nucleotides outside the gene matches: 10. The germline V gene encodes CDR1 WSHSY and CDR2 SAAADI. The length of the CDR3 is 15 residues. The DNA of the CDR3 is TGCGCCATCGCGACTAGCGGGAGACGCCTCTACGAGCAGTACTTC. Amino acid sequence: CAIATSGRRLYEQYF.